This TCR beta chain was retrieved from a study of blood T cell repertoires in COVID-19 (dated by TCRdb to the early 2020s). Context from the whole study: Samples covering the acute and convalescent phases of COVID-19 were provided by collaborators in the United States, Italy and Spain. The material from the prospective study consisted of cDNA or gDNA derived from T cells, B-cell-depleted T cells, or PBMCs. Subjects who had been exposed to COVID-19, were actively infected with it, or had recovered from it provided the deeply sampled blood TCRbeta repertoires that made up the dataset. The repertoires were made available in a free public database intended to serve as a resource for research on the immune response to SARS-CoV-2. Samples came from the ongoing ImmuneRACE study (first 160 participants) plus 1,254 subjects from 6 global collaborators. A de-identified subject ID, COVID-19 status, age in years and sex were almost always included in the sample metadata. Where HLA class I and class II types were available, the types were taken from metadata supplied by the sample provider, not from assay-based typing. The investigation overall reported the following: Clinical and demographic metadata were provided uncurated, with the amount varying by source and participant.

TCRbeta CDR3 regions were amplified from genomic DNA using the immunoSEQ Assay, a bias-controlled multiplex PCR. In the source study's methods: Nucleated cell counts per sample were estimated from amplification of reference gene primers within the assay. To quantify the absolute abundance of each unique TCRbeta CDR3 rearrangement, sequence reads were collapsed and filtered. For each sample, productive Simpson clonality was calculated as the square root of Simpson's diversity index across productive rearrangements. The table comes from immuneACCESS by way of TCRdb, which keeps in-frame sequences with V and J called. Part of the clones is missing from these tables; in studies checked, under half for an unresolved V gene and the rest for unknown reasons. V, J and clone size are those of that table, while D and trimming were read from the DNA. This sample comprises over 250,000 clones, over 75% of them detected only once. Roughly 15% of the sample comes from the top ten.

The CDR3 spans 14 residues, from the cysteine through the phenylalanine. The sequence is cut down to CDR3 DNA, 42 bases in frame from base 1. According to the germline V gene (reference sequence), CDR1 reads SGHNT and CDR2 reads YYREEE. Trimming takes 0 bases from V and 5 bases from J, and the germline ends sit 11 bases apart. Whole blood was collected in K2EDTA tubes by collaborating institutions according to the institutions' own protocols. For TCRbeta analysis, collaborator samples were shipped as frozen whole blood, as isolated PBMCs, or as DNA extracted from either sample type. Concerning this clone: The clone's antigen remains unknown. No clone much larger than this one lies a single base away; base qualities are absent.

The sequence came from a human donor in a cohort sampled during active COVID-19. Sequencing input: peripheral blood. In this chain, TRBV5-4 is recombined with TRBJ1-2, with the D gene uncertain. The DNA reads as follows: TGTGCCAGCAGCTTGGTAGAGACACGGTATGGCTACACCTTC. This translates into CASSLVETRYGYTF.